These 8 T cell receptor beta chains share one sample of origin, sequenced in a study of shared clonotypes between healthy human individuals. Generated by immunoSEQ multiplex PCR, the TCRdb table keeps only in-frame clones and is missing some. The sample lists approximately 1,500,000 clones; 95% to 99% were seen once. The sequencing input was naive CD4+ T cells sorted from blood. Documented subset: CD45RA+ positively selected. Every receptor here comes from a man aged 25-45 years in good health.

CDR3 bases: TGTGCCAGCAGGACAAGACAGGGCCGGAGGTGGAATCAGCCCCAGCATTTT. Translation: CASRTRQGRRWNQPQHF. The chain uses TRBV28 and TRBJ1-5, with 7 positions matching TRBD1. The CDR3 length is 17 residues. The V gene end was trimmed by 6 bases and the J gene end by 4 bases; junction bases not matched to a gene: 15. Germline V gene sequence: CDR1 MDHEN, CDR2 SYDVKM.

This sequence joins TRBV30 and TRBJ2-1; the D gene is possibly TRBD2 (6 bases). V was clipped by 0 bases and J by 0 bases, with 9 bases between them. The CDR3 has 15 amino acids. CDR1 and CDR2 (germline): GTSNPN, SVGIG (reference sequence). CDR3 DNA: TGTGCCTGGAGTGTGTCCGGGAGCTCCTACAATGAGCAGTTCTTC. It is translated as CAWSVSGSSYNEQFF.

This clone has just one count. The chain has TRBV5-1 and TRBJ1-1; D gene unclear. The germline CDR1 and CDR2 sequences are SGHRS and YFSETQ. V lost 0 bases, J lost 7 bases, and 10 bases lay in between. The CDR3 consists of 13 residues. Here the CDR3 DNA reads TGCGCCAGCAGCTTGGCCATGGGCCATGAAGCTTTCTTT. Protein: CASSLAMGHEAFF.

This clone was found once. V and J are TRBV27 and TRBJ1-2, with D perhaps TRBD1 (5 bases). The CDR3 extends over 13 amino acids. The V gene's germline CDR1 is MNHEY and CDR2 SMNVEV (reference sequence). V lost 5 bases and J lost 1, with 8 bases in between. CDR3 loop: CASSHRLNYGYTF. The CDR3 nucleotides read TGTGCCAGCAGTCACAGGCTTAACTATGGCTACACCTTC.

The gene calls are TRBV5-1 and TRBJ1-2, with TRBD1 matching 9 bases. Losses at the gene ends were 3 bases for V and 8 bases for J; bases not matched to a gene: 8. Germline V lookup: CDR1 SGHRS, CDR2 YFSETQ. There are 14 residues in the CDR3. CDR3 bases: TGCGCCAGCAGCTCCGGGACAGGGTCTCGGGGCTACACCTTC. Its translation is CASSSGTGSRGYTF.

Details on this clone: The sample holds other DNA sequences that translate to the same CDR3. The V gene is TRBV18, the J gene TRBJ1-1; TRBD1 matches at 8 bases. Germline loops: CDR1 KGHSH, CDR2 LQKENI. V trimming: 4 bases; J trimming: 2 bases; junction bases outside the gene matches: 3. This CDR3 has 14 amino acids. CDR3 sequence reads: CASSLSGGNTEAFF. The DNA for the CDR3 is TGTGCCAGCTCACTTTCAGGGGGCAACACTGAAGCTTTCTTT.

This clone was recorded only once. The gene calls are TRBV7-8 and TRBJ2-3; 11 bases match TRBD2. The germline CDR1 and CDR2 sequences are SGHVS and FQNEAQ. With V trimmed by 1 base and J by 4 bases, 4 bases remained unmatched. The CDR3 consists of 16 residues. In nucleotides, the CDR3 is TGTGCCAGCAGCTTAGGAACTAGCGGGAGTTCAGATACGCAGTATTTT. Amino acid sequence: CASSLGTSGSSDTQYF.

The rearrangement links TRBV14 to TRBJ1-3, with a possible D match to TRBD1 (6 bases). Germline V gives CDR1 SGHDN, CDR2 FVKESK. V lost 0 bases, J lost 0 bases, and 15 bases lay in between. The CDR3 contains 18 residues. The DNA for the CDR3 is TGTGCCAGCAGCCAAGACAGGACAGTCCAGTACTCTGGAAACACCATATATTTT. This codes for CASSQDRTVQYSGNTIYF.